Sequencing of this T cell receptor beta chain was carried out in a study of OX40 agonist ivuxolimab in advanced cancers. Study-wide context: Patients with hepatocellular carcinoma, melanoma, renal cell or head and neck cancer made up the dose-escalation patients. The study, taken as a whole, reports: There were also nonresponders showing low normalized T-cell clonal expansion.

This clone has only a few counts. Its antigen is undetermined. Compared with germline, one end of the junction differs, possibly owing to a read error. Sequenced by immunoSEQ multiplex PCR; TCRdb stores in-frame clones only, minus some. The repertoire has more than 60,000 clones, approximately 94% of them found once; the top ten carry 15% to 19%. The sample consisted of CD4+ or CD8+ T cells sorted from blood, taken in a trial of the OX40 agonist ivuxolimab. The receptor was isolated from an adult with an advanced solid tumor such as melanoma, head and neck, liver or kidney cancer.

As DNA, the CDR3 is TGTGCCAGCAGTTATGGAGAGGACGATCTGTTC. Amino acid sequence: CASSYGEDDLF. V gene TRBV6-6 combines with J gene TRBJ1-2; no clear D gene. Per germline, CDR1 MNHNY and CDR2 SVGAGI (reference sequence). CDR3 size: 11 residues.